This T cell receptor (beta chain) originates from a study of shared clonotypes between healthy human individuals. The CDR3 is 14 amino acids. The germline V and J ends were trimmed by 5 bases and 2 bases, with 11 bases remaining between them. In germline, CDR1 is MNHNY, CDR2 SVGAGI (reference sequence). Sequencing used immunoSEQ multiplex PCR; TCRdb keeps in-frame clones, though not all of them. The sample lists some 2,000,000 clones, roughly 94% seen once, with 0.85% to 1.3% in the top ten. CD45RO negativity and positive selection for CCR7 defined naive CD8 cells, a population that excluded terminally differentiated effector memory CD45RA+ cells. This clone was seen just once.

This chain links TRBV6-6 with TRBJ2-3; perhaps TRBD2 as D (6 bases). The sample comprised naive CD8+ T cells sorted from blood. This TCR came from a man aged 18 to 29 in good health. The CDR3 region is CASSPGGPTDTQYF. CDR3 DNA: TGTGCCAGCAGTCCCGGAGGGCCCACAGATACGCAGTATTTT.